The entry below describes one T cell receptor (beta chain). CDR1 is DFQATT and CDR2 is SNEGSKA in the germline V gene (reference sequence). This CDR3 contains 11 residues. V shed 3 bases and J shed 5 bases, with 7 bases lying between them. These data originate in a study of control samples from healthy donors and cancer patients. Method: immunoSEQ multiplex PCR; TCRdb's copy keeps in-frame clones and lacks some. The table has 75,000 to 100,000 clones, under 90% seen once. The TCR sequence derives from a man aged 45-65 years in good health. The sample comprised blood. V and J are TRBV20-1 and TRBJ2-5, with unresolved D. This CDR3 reads CSASSSETQYF. In DNA, the CDR3 is TGCAGTGCTAGCTCCTCGGAGACCCAGTACTTC.